This T cell receptor beta chain was sequenced for a study of T-cell memory formation after mild COVID-19. Study-level background: The TCR clusters were mostly specific to one donor. Whole-study findings and limits: Clones contracting day 15 to 85 were balanced CD4/CD8; later expanders leaned CD4+.

Trimming removed 7 bases at V and 0 bases at J, with 7 bases between. Germline CDR1 is SGHVS and CDR2 is FQNEAQ. The CDR3 is 14 residues long. This clonotype was counted between two and nine times. Its antigen is as yet unknown. Amplification by 5'RACE using constant-segment primers produced TCR alpha and TCR beta cDNA libraries that carried sample barcodes and UMIs. One entry per CDR3 protein, called by TCRdb with MiXCR from the 5' RACE reads. The sample consists of under 85,000 distinct CDR3 sequences, over 11% of them appearing once. The TCR comes from an adult woman who had mild COVID-19 (a few samples of this study predate the infection). Cell type and time point are not known. Sequences were obtained from PBMCs or a T cell subset sorted from them (not recorded which). This chain connects TRBV7-8 to TRBJ2-6; D is undetermined. The CDR3 DNA reads as TGTGCCAGCACGCCCCTCTCTGGGGCCAACGTCCTGACTTTC. Its protein product is CASTPLSGANVLTF.